The TCR beta chain described here comes from a study of blood T cell repertoires in COVID-19 (dated by TCRdb to 2019 to 2021). General notes on the study: The collaborator samples originated in the United States, Italy and Spain and spanned the acute and convalescent phases of COVID-19. The repertoires were released in a freely available public database intended as a resource for research on the immune response to SARS-CoV-2. Sample metadata almost always included a de-identified subject ID, COVID-19 status, age in years and sex. Where available, HLA class I and class II types were taken from metadata supplied by the sample provider and were not determined by assay-based typing. The samples were drawn from two sources: the first 160 participants of the ongoing ImmuneRACE study, and 1,000 to 1,500 subjects contributed by 6 global collaborators. Deeply sampled blood TCRbeta repertoires from subjects exposed to, actively infected with, or recovered from COVID-19 were included in the dataset. The prospective study material was composed of cDNA or gDNA derived from T cells, B-cell-depleted T cells, or PBMCs.

TCRbeta CDR3 regions were amplified from genomic DNA by means of the immunoSEQ Assay, a bias-controlled multiplex PCR. As for the authors' bioinformatics: Nucleated cell counts per sample were estimated from amplification of reference gene primers within the assay. To quantify the absolute abundance of each unique TCRbeta CDR3 rearrangement, sequence reads were collapsed and filtered. For each sample, productive Simpson clonality was calculated as the square root of Simpson's diversity index over productive rearrangements. Not all clones reach the TCRdb copy of this immuneACCESS table, which keeps in-frame sequences only. Checked studies attribute under half of the gap to unresolved V genes and leave the rest unexplained. The DNA gave D and trimming, while V, J and clone size come from that table. This sample has some 300,000 clones in its table, and nearly 90% of those were observed once. The ten top clones hold 0.95% to 1.3% of the sample.

To note about this clone: Its antigen is not yet known. No much larger clone is present one base from it, and per-base qualities are unavailable.

Study-wide conclusions, independent of this receptor: How much clinical and demographic metadata was included differed by source and by participant, and the metadata was provided uncurated.

Including cysteine and phenylalanine, the CDR3 has 15 amino acids. The sequence is cut down to CDR3 DNA, 45 bases in frame from base 1. CDR1 and CDR2 are drawn from the germline V gene: ENHRY, SYGVKD. Ends trimmed: V by 3 bases, J by 7 bases; bases unmatched to a gene: 6. One collaborating source in Seattle enrolled patients during active infection and followed them longitudinally through the course of disease. Collaborating institutions collected whole blood in K2EDTA tubes following their own protocols. For TCRbeta analysis, collaborators shipped samples in one of three forms: frozen whole blood, isolated PBMCs, or DNA extracted from either of those sample types.

The TCR sequence derives from a woman in her thirties or forties with COVID-19, enrolled during active disease. The sequencing input was peripheral blood. The chain uses TRBV10-3 and TRBJ1-6, and TRBD1 aligns with 7 junction nucleotides. CDR3 region: CAISEKQGRNSPLHF. The bases are TGTGCCATCAGTGAAAAACAGGGGAGGAATTCACCCCTCCACTTT.